These 10 T cell receptor beta chains came from one sample sequenced in a study of T-cell reconstitution after alpha-beta-depleted transplantation in children. As it was prepared, the TCRbeta library received unique molecular identifiers. TCRdb re-analysed the PCR reads in MiXCR, keeping a single row per CDR3 protein. The repertoire holds roughly 200,000 distinct CDR3 sequences, with under 13% as singletons. Sample: PBMCs, taken before TCRalphabeta/CD19-depleted stem cell transplant. The receptors stem from a child younger than two with acute myeloid leukemia, due to receive a stem cell transplant.

This clonotype was seen at least ten times. This chain connects TRBV5-1 to TRBJ2-2; D unclear. The germline CDR1 and CDR2 sequences are SGHRS and YFSETQ. Trimming took 4 bases from V and 5 from J, leaving 9 bases between them. CDR3 length: 13 residues. CDR3 nucleotide sequence: TGCGCCAGCAGCGAGGACGGGACCGGGGAGCTGTTTTTT. This translates into CASSEDGTGELFF. Full variable domain (missing parts from reference TRBV5-1 and TRBJ2-2): KAGVTQTPRYLIKTRGQQVTLSCSPISGHRSVSWYQQTPGQGLQFLFEYFSETQRNKGNFPGRFSGRQFSNSRSEMNVSTLELGDSALYLCASSEDGTGELFFGEGSRLTVL.

This clonotype was counted ten times or more. V usage is TRBV7-2 and J usage is TRBJ2-5, with TRBD2 as a possible D gene (5 bases). Looked up from germline, CDR1 is SGHTA and CDR2 is FQGNSA. The V and J ends lost 6 bases and 2 bases respectively, with 22 bases between them. CDR3 length: 17 amino acids. In nucleotides, the CDR3 is TGTGCCAGCAGTTCAGACATGAGGGAAGGACCTCAAGAGACCCAGTACTTC. Amino acids: CASSSDMREGPQETQYF.

This clonotype was seen ten or more times. The chain combines TRBV12-3 or TRBV12-4 with TRBJ1-3, with D unclear. This CDR3 region has 13 residues. Trimming removed 8 bases from V and 5 bases from J, with 13 bases in between. The DNA for the CDR3 is TGTGCCAGCTTGGGTAGTTCAAGAAACACCATATATTTT. This translates into CASLGSSRNTIYF.

The chain has TRBV4-2 and TRBJ2-4, with D hard to call. CDR1 is LGHNA and CDR2 is YNFKEQ in the germline V gene. The CDR3 spans 16 residues. The ends were cut back, 4 bases at V and 0 bases at J, with 13 bases in the middle. The CDR3 loop reads CASSPARTLAKNIQYF. The CDR3 coding sequence is TGTGCCAGCAGCCCTGCGCGGACCCTAGCCAAAAACATTCAGTACTTC.

This clonotype was found many times. The gene calls are TRBV7-2 and TRBJ2-5, with D perhaps TRBD2 (5 bases). The germline V gene encodes CDR1 SGHTA and CDR2 FQGNSA. There are 14 residues in the CDR3. V was trimmed by 5 bases and J by 9 bases, leaving 19 bases between them. DNA of the CDR3: TGTGCCAGCAGCCTCGGCGGGCCGCAAGTGGCCCAGTACTTC. Protein product: CASSLGGPQVAQYF.

This clonotype appeared many times. This chain uses TRBV7-2 with TRBJ1-3, with D tentatively TRBD1 (6 bases). Germline loops: CDR1 SGHTA, CDR2 FQGNSA. CDR3 size: 14 residues. The V end was cut by 3 bases, the J end by 6 bases, with 12 bases between. DNA of the CDR3: TGTGCCAGCAGCTTCGGGGGGCTCGCAAACACCATATATTTT. Translated: CASSFGGLANTIYF.

This clonotype was seen more than once but under ten times. This chain links TRBV5-6 with TRBJ1-1; TRBD1 aligns across 10 bases. Trimming took 4 bases from V and 0 from J; bases not matched to a gene: 6. Germline-derived CDR1 and CDR2 are SGHDT and YYEEEE. The CDR3 is 16 residues long. The CDR3 DNA follows: TGTGCCAGCAGCAGAGGGACAGGGGTAATGAACACTGAAGCTTTCTTT. It codes for CASSRGTGVMNTEAFF.

This clonotype has a count of ten or more. The gene calls are TRBV7-2 and TRBJ2-2; 7 bases fit TRBD2. The germline V gene encodes CDR1 SGHTA and CDR2 FQGNSA. Unmatched junction bases numbered 5, after V lost 4 bases and J lost 0 bases. The CDR3 consists of 16 residues. CDR3 amino acids: CASSSLLAANTGELFF. DNA for the CDR3: TGTGCCAGCAGCTCCCTCCTAGCGGCGAACACCGGGGAGCTGTTTTTT.

In this sample, this clonotype turned up many times. The rearrangement links TRBV29-1 to TRBJ2-7; D uncertain. The V gene's germline CDR1 is SQVTM and CDR2 ANQGSEA. The V and J ends lost 3 bases and 6 bases respectively, with 15 bases between them. This CDR3 region has 13 residues. The CDR3 bases are TGCAGCGTTGAGTCCTTACCCGTGGGCGAGCAGTACTTC. It encodes CSVESLPVGEQYF.

This clonotype was observed at least ten times. This rearrangement joins TRBV10-3 to TRBJ2-2; TRBD2 aligns across 12 bases. The CDR3 spans 16 residues. V was pared by 4 bases and J by 6 bases, with 6 bases of the junction left unmatched. Germline CDR1 and CDR2: ENHRY and SYGVKD. The CDR3 is CAISAASGRVAGELFF. The CDR3 nucleotides are TGTGCCATCAGTGCGGCTAGCGGGAGGGTGGCCGGGGAGCTGTTTTTT.